Following are 5 T cell receptor beta chains from one sample sequenced in a study of T cell changes during pregnancy in multiple sclerosis. The table came from immunoSEQ multiplex PCR; TCRdb's copy has only in-frame clones and leaves some out. The table records 40,000 to 50,000 clones, around four fifths of them present only once. Sequencing was performed on CD4+ T cells from peripheral blood mononuclear cells, taken before pregnancy. These receptor sequences come from a female donor with multiple sclerosis, enrolled in a pregnancy study.

This chain's CDR3 is CASSLYEGAADTQYF. In DNA form, the CDR3 reads TGTGCCAGCAGTTTGTACGAGGGAGCTGCAGATACGCAGTATTTT. The chain employs TRBV27 and TRBJ2-3; tentative D call: TRBD2 (5 bases). V was cut by 3 bases and J by 4 bases, with 14 bases left in between. This CDR3 comprises 15 residues. Looked up from germline, CDR1 is MNHEY and CDR2 is SMNVEV (reference sequence).

The rearrangement uses TRBV6-1 and TRBJ2-2; D is undetermined. The germline V gene encodes CDR1 MNHNS and CDR2 SASEGT. The CDR3 runs to 11 residues. The V end was cut by 8 bases, the J end by 6 bases, with 7 bases between. The CDR3 DNA sequence: TGTGCCAGCGAGGCCGCCGGGGAGCTGTTTTTT. It is translated as CASEAAGELFF.

This rearrangement joins TRBV7-2 to TRBJ2-2; TRBD2 matches at 12 bases. Germline V gene data show CDR1 as SGHTA and CDR2 as FQGNSA. This CDR3 comprises 17 residues. Trimming at V came to 5 bases and at J to 1 base, leaving 5 bases not matched to a gene. The CDR3 DNA sequence: TGTGCCAGCAGCCCGACACTAGCGGGAGGGAACACCGGGGAGCTGTTTTTT. This sequence encodes CASSPTLAGGNTGELFF.

Of note for this clone: Other DNA sequences in the sample encode the same CDR3. The rearrangement links TRBV7-9 to TRBJ2-5; 7 bases agree with TRBD1. CDR3 length: 13 amino acids. The ends lost 6 bases at V and 1 base at J; junction bases unmatched: 2. Germline-derived CDR1 and CDR2 are SEHNR and FQNEAQ (reference sequence). CDR3 loop: CASSRTGQETQYF. CDR3 sequence (DNA): TGTGCCAGCAGTCGGACAGGCCAAGAGACCCAGTACTTC.

The V and J genes are TRBV6-5 and TRBJ1-1, with TRBD1 matching over 9 bases. Per the germline V gene, CDR1 is MNHEY and CDR2 is SVGAGI. The CDR3 extends over 15 amino acids. V shed 6 bases, J shed 0 bases, and the junction held 5 bases outside the gene matches. The chain's CDR3 is CASSSGTGLNTEAFF. In nucleotides, the CDR3 is TGTGCCAGCAGCTCCGGGACAGGGTTGAACACTGAAGCTTTCTTT.